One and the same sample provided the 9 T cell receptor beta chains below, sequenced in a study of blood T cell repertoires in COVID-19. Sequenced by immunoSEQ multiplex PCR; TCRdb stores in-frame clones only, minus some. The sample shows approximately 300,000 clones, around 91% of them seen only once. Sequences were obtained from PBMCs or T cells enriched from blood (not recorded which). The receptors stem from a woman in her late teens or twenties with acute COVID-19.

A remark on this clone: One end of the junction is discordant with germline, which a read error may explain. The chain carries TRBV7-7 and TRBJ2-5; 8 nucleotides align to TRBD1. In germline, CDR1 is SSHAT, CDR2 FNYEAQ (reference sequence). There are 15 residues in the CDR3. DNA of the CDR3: TGTGCTAGCAGCTTCGGACAGGGAGGACAAGAGACCCAGTACTTC. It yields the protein CASSFGQGGQETQYF.

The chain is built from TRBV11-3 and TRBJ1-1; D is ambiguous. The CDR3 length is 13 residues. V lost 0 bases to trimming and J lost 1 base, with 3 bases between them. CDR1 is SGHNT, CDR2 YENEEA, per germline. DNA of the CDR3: TGTGCCAGCAGCTTAGAGAGGAACACTGAAGCTTTCTTT. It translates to CASSLERNTEAFF.

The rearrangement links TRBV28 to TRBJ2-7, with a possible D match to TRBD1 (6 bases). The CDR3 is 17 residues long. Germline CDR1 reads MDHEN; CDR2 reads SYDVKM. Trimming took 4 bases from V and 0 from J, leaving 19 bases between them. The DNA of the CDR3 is TGTGCCAGCAGTTCCCACACCGGGACACCGATCTCCTACGAGCAGTACTTC. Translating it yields CASSSHTGTPISYEQYF.

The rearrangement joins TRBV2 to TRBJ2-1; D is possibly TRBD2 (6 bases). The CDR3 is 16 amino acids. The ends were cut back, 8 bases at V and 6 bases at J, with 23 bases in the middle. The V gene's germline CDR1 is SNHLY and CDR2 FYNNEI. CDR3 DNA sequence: TGTGCCAGCTCATTTTGGGGTGGGGGAGGACCCAATGAGCAGTTCTTC. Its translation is CASSFWGGGGPNEQFF.

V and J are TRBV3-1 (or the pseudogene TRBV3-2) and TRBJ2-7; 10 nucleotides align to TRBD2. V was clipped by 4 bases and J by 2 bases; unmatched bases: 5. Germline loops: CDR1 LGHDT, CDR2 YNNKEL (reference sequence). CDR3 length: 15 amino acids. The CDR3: CASSRTSGQTYEQYF. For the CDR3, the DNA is TGTGCCAGCAGCCGGACTAGCGGCCAAACCTACGAGCAGTACTTC.

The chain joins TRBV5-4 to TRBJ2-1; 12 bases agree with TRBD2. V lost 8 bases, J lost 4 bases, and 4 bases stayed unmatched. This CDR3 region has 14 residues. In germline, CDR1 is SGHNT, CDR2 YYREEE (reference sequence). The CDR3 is CASRLAGAYNEQFF. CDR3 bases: TGTGCCAGTAGACTAGCGGGAGCTTACAATGAGCAGTTCTTC. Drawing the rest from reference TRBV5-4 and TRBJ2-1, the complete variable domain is ETGVTQSPTHLIKTRGQQVTLRCSSQSGHNTVSWYQQALGQGPQFIFQYYREEENGRGNFPPRFSGLQFPNYSSELNVNALELDDSALYLCASRLAGAYNEQFFGPGTRLTVL.

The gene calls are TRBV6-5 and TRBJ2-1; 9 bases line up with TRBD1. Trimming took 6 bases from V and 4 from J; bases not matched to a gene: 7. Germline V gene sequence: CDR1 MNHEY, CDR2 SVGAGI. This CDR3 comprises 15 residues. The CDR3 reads CASSGGTGRYNEQFF. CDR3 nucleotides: TGTGCCAGCAGCGGGGGGACAGGGAGATACAATGAGCAGTTCTTC.

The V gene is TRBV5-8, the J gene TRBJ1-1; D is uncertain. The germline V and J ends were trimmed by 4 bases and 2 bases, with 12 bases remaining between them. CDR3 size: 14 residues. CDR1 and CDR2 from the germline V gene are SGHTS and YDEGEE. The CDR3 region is CASSLGLGNTEAFF. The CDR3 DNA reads TGTGCCAGCAGCCTAGGATTGGGTAACACTGAAGCTTTCTTT.

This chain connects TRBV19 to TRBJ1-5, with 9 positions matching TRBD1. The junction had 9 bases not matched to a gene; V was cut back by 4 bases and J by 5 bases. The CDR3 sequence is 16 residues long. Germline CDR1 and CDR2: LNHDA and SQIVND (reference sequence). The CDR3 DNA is TGTGCCAGTAGTACCCTACAGGGGGCCGGTGATCAGCCCCAGCATTTT. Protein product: CASSTLQGAGDQPQHF.